This TCR beta chain was recovered during a study of T cells in Graves' hyperthyroidism and ophthalmopathy (dated by TCRdb to the late 2010s). About the study as a whole: Peripheral blood was sampled at the time of initial diagnosis, prior to any treatment. The 75 to 100 discovery patients were divided at random into training and test sets in a 7:3 ratio. In more than 5 Graves' hyperthyroidism patients, the study also compared T-cell repertoires from thyroid tissue with T-cell repertoires from blood. TCR V-J signatures able to tell the groups apart were searched for in a discovery cohort of about a hundred patients, of whom more than 40 had Graves' ophthalmopathy and under 65 had stable Graves' hyperthyroidism. Prospective prediction of ophthalmopathy was tested in an independent validation cohort consisting of 18 to 20 hyperthyroidism patients and over 15 patients who later progressed to ophthalmopathy. The paper reports TCR Vbeta CDR3 sequencing of 130 to 150 peripheral blood samples: under 45 ophthalmopathy, roughly 74 hyperthyroidism and around 17 progressor patients. After blood sampling, hyperthyroidism patients were treated with methimazole at a starting dose of 30 mg daily, and ophthalmopathy patients were treated with high-dose intravenous methylprednisolone.

Amplification of TCR beta CDR3 regions was carried out from RNA transcripts. For the first round of RT-PCR on the TCR CDR3, the HTBI primer set was used together with the Qiagen OneStep RT-PCR kit. A second multiplex PCR round built the libraries, followed by size selection and purification. The libraries were sequenced on an Illumina HiSeq2000 using paired-end 100 bp reads. As for how the authors treated the data: SOAPnuke was used to process the raw data, throwing out any read that contained adapters or uncalled bases, had a mean Phred below 15, or lacked an exact constant-primer or identifier match. COPE v1.2.5 was used to merge high-quality paired reads, and clonotypes were defined as unique nucleotide sequences. Clonotypes were aligned to IMGT TRBV, TRBD and TRBJ reference segments using MiTCR v1.1. Analysis was restricted to V-J combinations with a frequency above 0.0001, which covered roughly 99% of repertoires. The TCS score was defined as F50 (clonal expansion) divided by E x V (chaos), with BLOSUM62-based TCRdist calculated between CDR3 peptides within each V-J. Welch's t-statistics and random forest reduced just over 500 V-J features to around 14, which were used in a naive Bayes classifier (R e1071). The raw public reads went through TCRdb reprocessing: fastp at Q25, MiXCR clone calling, in-frame beta chains kept. Merged by CDR3 protein, the rows form single entries marked with the most common genes and DNA. In this record, the V and J calls reflect TCRdb's handling and not the investigators' own analysis. The sample table shows hundreds of thousands of distinct CDR3 sequences, and approximately 13% are seen once. The ten largest make up just under 25% of the sample.

Overall study results and their limits: In cross-validation, a model built on a 13 V-J signature told ophthalmopathy apart from stable hyperthyroidism with approximately 90% sensitivity and 81% to 82% specificity, and in testing the same model reached 80%/75%. No statistical method was used to set the sample size in advance, and investigators knew the group allocation. During validation, the model predicted progression to ophthalmopathy a median of approximately six months ahead of onset, with approximately 71% sensitivity and roughly 72% specificity. Most expanded thyroid clonotypes (frequency above 0.001) were also found in blood, which suggests that blood repertoires may mirror thyroid immune responses.

This clonotype was observed at least ten times. No antigen is known for it. The record has no base qualities; no much larger clone is one base away. CDR1 and CDR2 (DFQATT, SNEGSKA) derive from the germline V gene (reference sequence). The CDR3 holds 12 amino acids from the cysteine to the phenylalanine. Left in the record is the CDR3 DNA by itself, 36 bases read in frame from the first base. V ends up 2 bases short and J 6 bases short, with an unmatched junction base count of 4. Stable Graves' hyperthyroidism was defined as the absence of progression to ophthalmopathy over 18 months of follow-up. The hyperthyroidism patients were between 18 and 65 years old and newly diagnosed, with a disease duration of less than 2 months. The study excluded patients with uncontrolled infections, other autoimmune diseases, pregnancy or lactation. Clinical symptoms, serum thyroxine and TRAb, thyroid ultrasound, and orbital computed tomography formed the basis for the diagnoses. PBMCs were separated from approximately 10 ml of fresh peripheral blood using Ficoll-Paque density gradient centrifugation. Total RNA was extracted using Trizol reagent, and RNA quality was assessed on an Agilent 2100 Bioanalyzer.

The chain is encoded by TRBV20-1 joined to TRBJ2-7, with 7 central nucleotides matching TRBD2. Material: blood. The receptor was isolated from a woman in her twenties or thirties with Graves' hyperthyroidism. The CDR3 protein is CSARPGGSEQYF. At the DNA level, the sequence is TGCAGTGCTAGACCGGGCGGGAGCGAGCAGTACTTC.